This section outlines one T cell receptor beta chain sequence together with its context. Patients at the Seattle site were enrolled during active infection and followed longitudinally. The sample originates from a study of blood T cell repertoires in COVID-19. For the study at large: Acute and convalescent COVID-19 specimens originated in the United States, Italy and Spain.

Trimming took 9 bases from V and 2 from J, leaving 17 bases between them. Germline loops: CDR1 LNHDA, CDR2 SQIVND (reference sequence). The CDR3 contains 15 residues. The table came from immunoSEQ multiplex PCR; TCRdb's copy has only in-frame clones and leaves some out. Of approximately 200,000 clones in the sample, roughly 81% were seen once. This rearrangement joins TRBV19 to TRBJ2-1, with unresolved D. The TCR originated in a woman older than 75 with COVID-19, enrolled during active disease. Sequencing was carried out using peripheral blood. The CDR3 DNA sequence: TGTGCCAGCTCCCAGGCCAAGCTCCCCTACAATGAGCAGTTCTTC. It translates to CASSQAKLPYNEQFF. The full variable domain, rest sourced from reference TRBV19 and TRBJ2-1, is DGGITQSPKYLFRKEGQNVTLSCEQNLNHDAMYWYRQDPGQGLRLIYYSQIVNDFQKGDIAEGYSVSREKKESFPLTVTSAQKNPTAFYLCASSQAKLPYNEQFFGPGTRLTVL.